This TCR beta chain stems from a study of post-analysis software for immune sequencing data. cDNA libraries of TCR beta carried unique molecular identifiers. MiXCR, run by TCRdb on the PCR reads, gives a single entry per CDR3 protein. Of some 690,000 distinct CDR3 sequences detected, 59% appear once; the ten largest clones hold over 9%. Study-wide results and limits: Same-batch preparations were strongly co-clustered by F measure. Compared with controls, patients showed significantly lower normalized Chao1 diversity. Four or five TRBV segments, including TRBV5-6, TRBV5-1 and TRBV20-1, were more frequent in patients than controls.

After removal of 4 bases from V and 0 bases from J, the junction contained 9 bases not matched to a gene. CDR1 and CDR2 from the germline V gene are SGHRS and YFSETQ. CDR3 size: 16 residues. As regards this clonotype: Its antigen is undetermined.

The TCR was taken from a girl aged 2 to 10 with multiple sclerosis. Sequences were obtained from blood. The chain carries TRBV5-1 and TRBJ1-1; 7 nucleotides line up with TRBD1. This CDR3 reads CASSLYPDRVNTEAFF. CDR3 in DNA: TGCGCCAGCAGCCTTTACCCCGACAGGGTGAACACTGAAGCTTTCTTT.